This T cell receptor (beta chain) emerged from a study of early T cells in non-severe SARS-CoV-2 infection. About the study: The chains were unpaired, and the sequenced material was bulk RNA from unsorted whole blood.

Points on this clonotype: The antigen remains undetermined.

Unique molecular identifiers were affixed to single, distinct cDNA molecules. MiXCR, run by TCRdb on the 5' RACE reads, gives a single entry per CDR3 protein. The sample has roughly 51,000 distinct CDR3 sequences, approximately 9.4% seen once. Study outcomes and limitations: VDJdb-based annotation leaned toward anti-spike CD8 responses and missed private and CD4 specificities.

Germline CDR1 reads DFQATT; CDR2 reads SNEGSKA (reference sequence). The junction had 8 bases not matched to a gene; V was cut back by 3 bases and J by 1 base. The CDR3 has 15 residues. J is TRBJ1-1 and V is TRBV20-1; 7 bases are shared with TRBD1. Input material: whole blood. The receptor comes from an adult who was a healthcare worker with PCR-confirmed SARS-CoV-2 infection or an uninfected control (not recorded which). CDR3 amino acids: CSASLPRQGNTEAFF. CDR3 nucleotides: TGCAGTGCTAGTCTCCCCCGACAGGGGAACACTGAAGCTTTCTTT.